These T cell receptor beta chains were read from a single sample in a study of blood T cells in healthy people across ages. TCRdb reanalysed the 5' RACE reads using MiXCR and keeps one entry per CDR3 protein. Of about 780,000 distinct CDR3 sequences in the sample, roughly 60% were seen once. Sequencing was done on a sample of blood. The receptors here all came from a man aged 25-45 years in good health. CDR3s include the opening cysteine and the closing phenylalanine or tryptophan. The D gene is left open where the match is weak. Size is omitted from some rows. Given values are once, few, many or a class for expanded clones.

clone_size: few; v_call: TRBV25-1; j_call: TRBJ1-4; d_call: -; cdr3_nt: TGTGCCAGCAGCCCGCCGTGGGGGGGGTACGACGAAAAACTGTTTTTT; cdr3_aa: CASSPPWGGYDEKLFF
clone_size: -; v_call: TRBV6-2/TRBV6-3; j_call: TRBJ2-7; d_call: -; cdr3_nt: TGTGCCAGCAGTTTTAGCCTGTTACAGCAGTACTTC; cdr3_aa: CASSFSLLQQYF
clone_size: -; v_call: TRBV4-3; j_call: TRBJ2-2; d_call: -; cdr3_nt: TGCGCCAGCAGCCAGACGTTCACCGGGGAGCTGTTTTTT; cdr3_aa: CASSQTFTGELFF
clone_size: few; v_call: TRBV12-3/TRBV12-4; j_call: TRBJ2-6; d_call: -; cdr3_nt: TGTGCCACCACGACCGACTCTGGGGCCAACGTCCTGACTTTC; cdr3_aa: CATTTDSGANVLTF
clone_size: -; v_call: TRBV9; j_call: TRBJ2-4; d_call: TRBD2; cdr3_nt: TGTGCCAGCAGCGTAGTTAGCGGGGGACCCTACAATGAGCAGTACTTC; cdr3_aa: CASSVVSGGPYNEQYF
clone_size: -; v_call: TRBV10-3; j_call: TRBJ1-4; d_call: TRBD1; cdr3_nt: TGTGCCATCAGTACCGGGACAGGGGGAGAAAAACTGTTTTTT; cdr3_aa: CAISTGTGGEKLFF
clone_size: -; v_call: TRBV25-1; j_call: TRBJ2-1; d_call: TRBD2; cdr3_nt: TGTGCCAGCAGTGAATACGGGGGGGGCTCCCACAATGAGCAGTTCTTC; cdr3_aa: CASSEYGGGSHNEQFF
clone_size: few; v_call: TRBV6-1; j_call: TRBJ2-6; d_call: -; cdr3_nt: TGTGCCAGCAGTGAAGCGACCTCTCTGGCCAACGTCCTGACTTTC; cdr3_aa: CASSEATSLANVLTF
clone_size: -; v_call: TRBV9; j_call: TRBJ1-1; d_call: TRBD1; cdr3_nt: TGTGCCAGCAGCACGACAGGGGAGAACACTGAAGCTTTCTTT; cdr3_aa: CASSTTGENTEAFF
clone_size: -; v_call: TRBV7-2; j_call: TRBJ2-5; d_call: TRBD2; cdr3_nt: TGTGCCAGCAGCCGAACCGGGGGGGGTCATCAAGAGACCCAGTACTTC; cdr3_aa: CASSRTGGGHQETQYF
clone_size: -; v_call: TRBV4-2; j_call: TRBJ1-5; d_call: -; cdr3_nt: TGTGCCAGCAGCCAAGGACGACAGGACAATCAGCCCCAGCATTTT; cdr3_aa: CASSQGRQDNQPQHF
clone_size: -; v_call: TRBV6-5; j_call: TRBJ2-7; d_call: -; cdr3_nt: TGTGCCAGCAGTTACCGCTCCGGCTACGAGCAGTACTTC; cdr3_aa: CASSYRSGYEQYF
clone_size: -; v_call: TRBV7-2; j_call: TRBJ2-5; d_call: -; cdr3_nt: TGTGCCAGCAGCATGGGGGGTAGCGGTCACAATGAGCAGTACTTC; cdr3_aa: CASSMGGSGHNEQYF
clone_size: -; v_call: TRBV7-9; j_call: TRBJ2-1; d_call: -; cdr3_nt: TGTGCCAGCAGCTTAGGTTCAGGGCGGAACAATGAGCAGTTCTTC; cdr3_aa: CASSLGSGRNNEQFF
clone_size: -; v_call: TRBV5-1; j_call: TRBJ2-1; d_call: -; cdr3_nt: TGCGCCAGCATCGGAGATCAGGGGAGCTCCTACAATGAGCAGTTCTTC; cdr3_aa: CASIGDQGSSYNEQFF
clone_size: -; v_call: TRBV12-3/TRBV12-4; j_call: TRBJ2-1; d_call: -; cdr3_nt: TGTGCCAGCAGTTTAGCACTAGACAGCTCCTACAATGAGCAGTTCTTC; cdr3_aa: CASSLALDSSYNEQFF
clone_size: -; v_call: TRBV29-1; j_call: TRBJ2-7; d_call: TRBD1; cdr3_nt: TGCAGCGTCGAAGATGGGACAGGGGGACCCTACGAGCAGTACTTC; cdr3_aa: CSVEDGTGGPYEQYF
clone_size: -; v_call: TRBV6-5; j_call: TRBJ2-1; d_call: -; cdr3_nt: TGTGCCAGCAGTTCCCCTACTACAGGGTCCAATGAGCAGTTCTTC; cdr3_aa: CASSSPTTGSNEQFF
clone_size: -; v_call: TRBV7-7; j_call: TRBJ2-5; d_call: -; cdr3_nt: TGTGCCAGCAGCTTACGGCAGAGTTCAGAGCAGTACTTC; cdr3_aa: CASSLRQSSEQYF
clone_size: -; v_call: TRBV5-1; j_call: TRBJ1-1; d_call: -; cdr3_nt: TGCGCCAGCAGCGTTCCAGAAGTAACGAACACTGAAGCTTTCTTT; cdr3_aa: CASSVPEVTNTEAFF
clone_size: many; v_call: TRBV3-1; j_call: TRBJ1-6; d_call: TRBD1; cdr3_nt: TGTGCCAGCAGCCAGCCACAGGGGGCTTCACCCCTCCACTTT; cdr3_aa: CASSQPQGASPLHF
clone_size: -; v_call: TRBV30; j_call: TRBJ1-4; d_call: -; cdr3_nt: TGTGCCTGGAGTCCCCAGAGCAGGGTGTTGAAACTGTTTTTT; cdr3_aa: CAWSPQSRVLKLFF
clone_size: once; v_call: TRBV24-1; j_call: TRBJ2-6; d_call: -; cdr3_nt: TGTGCCACCAGTGGCACCTTCGATTCTGGGGCCAACGTCCTGACTTTC; cdr3_aa: CATSGTFDSGANVLTF
clone_size: -; v_call: TRBV20-1; j_call: TRBJ1-6; d_call: -; cdr3_nt: TGCAGTGCTAGTGACCCGGGACCTTATAATTCACCCCTCCACTTT; cdr3_aa: CSASDPGPYNSPLHF
clone_size: -; v_call: TRBV29-1; j_call: TRBJ2-7; d_call: -; cdr3_nt: TGCAGCGTTGAAGATGGGCAGGGGGGCTACGAGCAGTACTTC; cdr3_aa: CSVEDGQGGYEQYF
clone_size: -; v_call: TRBV7-2; j_call: TRBJ2-5; d_call: TRBD2; cdr3_nt: TGTGCCAGCAGCTTTCCTCTAGCGGGGGTTGAGACCCAGTACTTC; cdr3_aa: CASSFPLAGVETQYF
clone_size: few; v_call: TRBV7-9; j_call: TRBJ2-1; d_call: TRBD1; cdr3_nt: TGTGCCAGCAGCTTACCAGGGGGCCATGAGCAGTTCTTC; cdr3_aa: CASSLPGGHEQFF
clone_size: -; v_call: TRBV9; j_call: TRBJ2-5; d_call: TRBD2; cdr3_nt: TGTGCCAGCAGCGTAGTGGGACTAGCGGACCAAGAGACCCAGTACTTC; cdr3_aa: CASSVVGLADQETQYF
clone_size: -; v_call: TRBV28; j_call: TRBJ1-2; d_call: -; cdr3_nt: TGTGTCAGCAGTTTTCAGTCCTATGGCTACACCTTC; cdr3_aa: CVSSFQSYGYTF
clone_size: -; v_call: TRBV4-3; j_call: TRBJ2-7; d_call: -; cdr3_nt: TGCGCCAGCAGCCAAGCCGAGCAGGACTACGAGCAGTACTTC; cdr3_aa: CASSQAEQDYEQYF
clone_size: -; v_call: TRBV25-1; j_call: TRBJ2-7; d_call: -; cdr3_nt: TGTGCCAGCAGTGAATATAGTTGGGGAGACTCCTACAATGAGCAGTACTTC; cdr3_aa: CASSEYSWGDSYNEQYF
clone_size: -; v_call: TRBV4-3; j_call: TRBJ1-2; d_call: -; cdr3_nt: TGCGCCAGCAGCCAAAATCCAACACGGAAATTGACGGGCTACACCTTC; cdr3_aa: CASSQNPTRKLTGYTF
clone_size: -; v_call: TRBV7-2; j_call: TRBJ1-2; d_call: -; cdr3_nt: TGTGCCAGCAGCGGACTGGGTGGCTACACCTTC; cdr3_aa: CASSGLGGYTF
clone_size: -; v_call: TRBV10-3; j_call: TRBJ2-3; d_call: -; cdr3_nt: TGTGCCATCAGTGTGTCGTCTAGCAGAAGCACAGATACGCAGTATTTT; cdr3_aa: CAISVSSSRSTDTQYF
clone_size: -; v_call: TRBV12-3/TRBV12-4; j_call: TRBJ1-4; d_call: -; cdr3_nt: TGTGCCAGCAGACGGGAGAATGAAAAACTGTTTTTT; cdr3_aa: CASRRENEKLFF
clone_size: once; v_call: TRBV7-2; j_call: TRBJ1-2; d_call: -; cdr3_nt: TGTGCCAGCAGCCCTAACTGGGACGGAGGTAGAGGCTACACCTTC; cdr3_aa: CASSPNWDGGRGYTF
clone_size: -; v_call: TRBV18; j_call: TRBJ2-5; d_call: -; cdr3_nt: TGTGCCAGCTCACCACCCACAGACCTGAGGACCCAGTACTTC; cdr3_aa: CASSPPTDLRTQYF
clone_size: -; v_call: TRBV2; j_call: TRBJ2-1; d_call: -; cdr3_nt: TGTGCCAGCAGCCCCATTCAGGGCAGGGGTATGGGTGAGCAGTTCTTC; cdr3_aa: CASSPIQGRGMGEQFF
clone_size: -; v_call: TRBV20-1; j_call: TRBJ2-7; d_call: TRBD1; cdr3_nt: TGCAGTGCTGGCCCGGGACAGTTCTACGAGCAGTACTTC; cdr3_aa: CSAGPGQFYEQYF
clone_size: -; v_call: TRBV5-5; j_call: TRBJ1-5; d_call: -; cdr3_nt: TGTGCCAGCAGCTTGGAACAGGGTAATAGCAATCAGCCCCAGCATTTT; cdr3_aa: CASSLEQGNSNQPQHF
clone_size: many; v_call: TRBV28; j_call: TRBJ2-6; d_call: -; cdr3_nt: TGTGCCAGCAGCTTGTCAGGGACTGGGGCCAACGTCCTGACTTTC; cdr3_aa: CASSLSGTGANVLTF
clone_size: -; v_call: TRBV30; j_call: TRBJ1-2; d_call: -; cdr3_nt: TGTGCCTGGAGTGTTCCGGGCAGGGGTGGCTACACCTTC; cdr3_aa: CAWSVPGRGGYTF